This T cell receptor beta chain was sequenced for a study of blood T cells in healthy people across ages. The table lists this clonotype with a few counts. The antigen remains unidentified. Study-level findings and limits: Naive CD4+ cell counts and diversity both ran higher in long-lived than in aged donors. Roughly linear declines in TCR beta diversity per million T cells occurred with age.

For the second PCR, which ran for roughly 6 to 12 cycles, a sample-barcoded 5' primer and a J-beta primer mix were used. Tagging of each cDNA molecule was performed by a template-switch adaptor with 12 random nucleotides. MiXCR was run by TCRdb on the 5' RACE reads, yielding one entry per CDR3 protein. The data contain approximately 1,100,000 distinct CDR3 sequences, under 45% of them seen just once; the ten biggest clones take up around 18%. The CDR3 consists of 17 residues. The ends were cut back, 0 bases at V and 0 bases at J, with 12 bases in the middle. CDR1 is MGHRA and CDR2 is YSYEKL in the germline V gene.

The sequencing sample was made of blood. This TCR was sampled from a woman in her sixties or seventies in good health. The chain recombines TRBV4-1 with TRBJ2-1; tentatively, D is TRBD2 (5 bases). Written as DNA, the CDR3 is TGCGCCAGCAGCCAAGATAATAAGCGGAGCTCCTACAATGAGCAGTTCTTC. Protein: CASSQDNKRSSYNEQFF.